The entry below describes one T cell receptor (beta chain). Antigen: not known. The entry originates in a study of a mutant IDH1 vaccine in newly diagnosed glioma. Study-wide background: Males made up about 60% and females approximately 40% of treated patients, whose mean age was around 40 years. Visit V12 was scheduled at week 35 and visit V13 at week 47. Notes on the study in general: With respect to changes in top peripheral T cell clonotypes, pseudoprogression seemed unrelated.

Sequencing used immunoSEQ multiplex PCR; TCRdb keeps in-frame clones, though not all of them. The table lists roughly 34,000 clones, around 81% of them singletons. CDR1 and CDR2 from the germline V gene are SGDLS and YYNGEE. V shed 4 bases, J shed 3 bases, and the junction held 6 bases outside the gene matches. This CDR3 is built from 15 residues. Time point described: week 47, end of study. What each vaccine dose contained was 300 ug of mutant IDH1 20-mer peptide, accompanied by topical imiquimod. This chain connects TRBV9 to TRBJ2-3; 9 positions agree with TRBD2. The clonotype comes from a man younger than 40 with glioma. Source: PBMCs, taken from a glioma patient whose treatment included an IDH1 peptide vaccine. In nucleotides, the CDR3 is TGTGCCAGCAGCTACAGCGGGAGGAGGACAGATACGCAGTATTTT. Translation: CASSYSGRRTDTQYF.